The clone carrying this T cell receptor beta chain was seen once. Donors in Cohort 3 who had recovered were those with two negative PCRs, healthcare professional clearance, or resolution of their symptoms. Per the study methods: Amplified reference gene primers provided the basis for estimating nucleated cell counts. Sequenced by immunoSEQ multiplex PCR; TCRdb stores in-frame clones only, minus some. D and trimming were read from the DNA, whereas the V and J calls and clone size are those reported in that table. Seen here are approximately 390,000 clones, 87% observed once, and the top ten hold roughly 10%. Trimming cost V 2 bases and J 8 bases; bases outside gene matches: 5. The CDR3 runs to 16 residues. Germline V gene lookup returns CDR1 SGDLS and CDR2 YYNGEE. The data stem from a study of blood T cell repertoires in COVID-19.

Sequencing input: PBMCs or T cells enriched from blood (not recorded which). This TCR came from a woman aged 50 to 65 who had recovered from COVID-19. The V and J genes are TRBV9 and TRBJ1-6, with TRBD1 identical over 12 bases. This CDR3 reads CASSVGQGAIDSPLHF. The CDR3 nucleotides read TGTGCCAGCAGCGTGGGACAGGGGGCAATAGATTCACCCCTCCACTTT.